The 22 T cell receptor beta chains below all came from one sample that was sequenced in a study of Graves' ophthalmopathy and Graves' hyperthyroidism. CDR3 regions of TCR beta were amplified from RNA transcripts. Amplification began with first-round RT-PCR using HTBI primers, then second-round multiplex PCR was performed. One entry per CDR3 protein results from TCRdb running MiXCR on the multiplex PCR reads. The table has a few hundred thousand distinct CDR3 sequences, about two fifths seen once. The source material was peripheral blood or thyroid tissue (not recorded which). The receptors stem from an adult man with Graves' hyperthyroidism.

Remarks on this clonotype: A single base separates this from a much larger clone, so it may be a read error. This sequence joins TRBV2 and TRBJ1-5; 9 positions agree with TRBD1. Germline CDR1 is SNHLY and CDR2 is FYNNEI. This CDR3 is built from 15 residues. As DNA, the CDR3 is TGTGCCAGCAGAGGCGACAGGGGGAATATTCAGCCCCGGCATTTT. Protein product: CASRGDRGNIQPRHF.

This clonotype occurred many times. V usage is TRBV7-2 and J usage is TRBJ2-7, with TRBD2 matching 7 bases. CDR3 length: 15 residues. Germline V gene sequence: CDR1 SGHTA, CDR2 FQGNSA. J gave up 0 bases and V 4 bases, and 6 bases lay outside the gene matches. The CDR3 DNA sequence: TGTGCCAGCAGCTCGAGCGGGATCCCCTCCTACGAGCAGTACTTC. It specifies CASSSSGIPSYEQYF.

This clonotype was counted ten times or more. This chain links TRBV7-9 with TRBJ1-4; a possible D gene is TRBD1 (5 bases). The V gene lost 5 bases and the J gene lost 0 bases, with 16 bases spanning the gap. Germline V gene lookup returns CDR1 SEHNR and CDR2 FQNEAQ (reference sequence). The CDR3 covers 17 residues. The DNA for the CDR3 is TGTGCCAGCAGCCCGGGGACGGCGGGTGCAACTAATGAAAAACTGTTTTTT. Translated, it gives CASSPGTAGATNEKLFF.

V gene TRBV6-5 combines with J gene TRBJ1-1; 7 positions match TRBD1. Germline CDR1 and CDR2: MNHEY and SVGAGI. The CDR3 sequence is 17 residues long. The ends lost 7 bases at V and 3 bases at J; junction bases unmatched: 17. The CDR3 sequence: CASTSRRMTGKDTEAFF. Written as DNA, the CDR3 is TGTGCCAGCACTTCGAGAAGGATGACAGGGAAGGACACTGAAGCTTTCTTT.

The chain couples TRBV19 to TRBJ2-3, with D unclear. CDR3 length equals 13 residues. Trimming cost V 4 bases and J 4 bases, with 9 bases left between them. Germline V gene data show CDR1 as LNHDA and CDR2 as SQIVND (reference sequence). Written as DNA, the CDR3 is TGTGCCAGTAGTACCAAGAAACCAGATACGCAGTATTTT. This gives the protein CASSTKKPDTQYF.

The sample holds one count of this clonotype. Just one base apart from a much larger clone, this may be a read error. The chain uses TRBV7-9 and TRBJ1-4; 7 nucleotides match TRBD1. Germline V gene lookup returns CDR1 SEHNR and CDR2 FQNEAQ (reference sequence). The CDR3 spans 15 residues. The ends lost 5 bases at V and 6 bases at J; junction bases unmatched: 9. The chain's CDR3 is CASSTTGRFDEKLFF. CDR3 coding DNA: TGTGCCAGCAGCACGACAGGGAGGTTCGATGAAAAACTGTTTTTT.

A note on this clonotype: One end of the junction fails to match germline, which may point to a read error. V and J are TRBV10-3 and TRBJ1-2, with D possibly matching TRBD1 (6 bases). This CDR3 region has 15 residues. Germline V gene lookup returns CDR1 ENHRY and CDR2 SYGVKD. The CDR3 DNA is TGTGCCAGCAGCGAGGTAGCAGGGGAGAGGTATGGCTACGCCTTC. It yields the protein CASSEVAGERYGYAF.

There are a few counts of this clonotype. The junction and the germline gene differ at one end; a read error may be behind it. The chain recombines TRBV10-3 with TRBJ2-7; 8 nucleotides line up with TRBD1. The CDR3 sequence is 13 residues long. Germline V gene lookup returns CDR1 ENHRY and CDR2 SYGVKD. For the CDR3, the DNA is TGTGCCAGCAGTCCGGGGACAGGCCACGAGCAGTACTTC. As protein: CASSPGTGHEQYF.

This chain joins TRBV18 and TRBJ2-6; D not resolved. The germline V gene has CDR1 KGHSH and CDR2 LQKENI. The CDR3 covers 15 residues. The V gene lost 2 bases and the J gene lost 3 bases, with 8 bases spanning the gap. This CDR3 is CASSPSGLGANVLTF. In DNA, the CDR3 is TGTGCCAGCTCACCATCTGGGCTTGGGGCCAACGTCCTGACTTTC.

The sample holds many counts of this clonotype. This chain connects TRBV5-1 to TRBJ1-1; 8 positions agree with TRBD1. The germline V gene has CDR1 SGHRS and CDR2 YFSETQ. V lost 4 bases, J lost 4 bases, and 12 bases stayed unmatched. This CDR3 comprises 16 residues. The CDR3 reads CASSGGRQGLITEAFF. For the CDR3, the DNA is TGCGCCAGCAGCGGAGGAAGACAGGGGTTGATCACTGAAGCTTTCTTT.

This clonotype was detected ten times or more. The gene calls are TRBV9 and TRBJ1-6, with D possibly being TRBD1 (5 bases). This CDR3 comprises 17 residues. Germline lookup yields CDR1 SGDLS and CDR2 YYNGEE. V dropped 0 bases and J dropped 6 bases, with 16 bases sitting between them. In nucleotides, the CDR3 is TGTGCCAGCAGCGTAGGTATCTACGGGACCCCTAATTCACCCCTCCACTTT. Its translation is CASSVGIYGTPNSPLHF.

V usage is TRBV20-1 and J usage is TRBJ2-3; the D gene could be TRBD1 or TRBD2 (5 bases each). The CDR3 extends over 11 amino acids. In germline, CDR1 is DFQATT, CDR2 SNEGSKA (reference sequence). V was cut by 6 bases and J by 6 bases, with 10 bases left in between. CDR3 in amino acids: CSAGWGDTQYF. The CDR3, as DNA: TGCAGTGCGGGCTGGGGGGATACGCAGTATTTT.

The V call is TRBV12-3 or TRBV12-4, the J call TRBJ1-4; D not resolved. This CDR3 has 15 amino acids. The V gene lost 6 bases and the J gene lost 0 bases, with 11 bases spanning the gap. The chain's CDR3 is CASSSQRATNEKLFF. CDR3 coding DNA: TGTGCCAGCAGCTCTCAGCGTGCAACTAATGAAAAACTGTTTTTT.

This clonotype has at least ten counts. The chain couples TRBV19 to TRBJ1-6; TRBD1 might be the D (6 bases). CDR3 size: 15 residues. Germline V lookup: CDR1 LNHDA, CDR2 SQIVND (reference sequence). Trimming removed 3 bases at V and 6 bases at J, with 12 bases between. CDR3 bases: TGTGCCAGTAGTATTAGCTGGGGGCCTAATTCACCCCTCCACTTT. Protein product: CASSISWGPNSPLHF.

About this clonotype itself: This may arise from a read error, as a much more abundant clone is one base away. The rearrangement joins TRBV7-9 to TRBJ1-5, with D possibly matching TRBD1 (6 bases). Trimming took 1 base from V and 5 from J, leaving 12 bases between them. Germline CDR1 is SEHNR and CDR2 is FQNEAQ (reference sequence). This CDR3 is 15 amino acids long. CDR3 sequence (DNA): TGTGCCAGCAGCTTAGATGGACAGATCGATCAGCCCCAGCATTTT. Encoded protein: CASSLDGQIDQPQHF. The full variable domain, completed using reference TRBV7-9 and TRBJ1-5, is DTGVSQNPRHKITKRGQNVTFRCDPISEHNRLYWYRQTLGQGPEFLTYFQNEAQLEKSRLLSDRFSAERPKGSFSTLEIQRTEQGDSAMYLCASSLDGQIDQPQHFGDGTRLSIL.

This clonotype appeared many times. This chain uses TRBV15 with TRBJ2-5, with D perhaps being TRBD1 or TRBD2 (5 bases each). This CDR3 is built from 15 residues. From germline, CDR1 is LNHNV and CDR2 YYDKDF (reference sequence). Trimming took off 1 base at V and 2 bases at J, with 11 bases between the two ends. The CDR3 region is CATSRGGEGQETQYF. For the CDR3, the DNA is TGTGCCACCAGCAGAGGGGGAGAGGGGCAAGAGACCCAGTACTTC.

This clonotype was detected ten times or more. CDR3 residues: CASSWVGETQYF. CDR3 DNA sequence: TGTGCCAGCAGCTGGGTCGGGGAGACCCAGTACTTC. The chain uses TRBV11-2 and TRBJ2-5; no clear D. Germline assignment: CDR1 SGHAT and CDR2 FQNNGV. Trimming shortened V by 4 bases and J by 5 bases, and 8 bases separated the two germline ends. The CDR3 has 12 residues. The complete variable domain, with remaining parts taken from reference TRBV11-2 and TRBJ2-5, reads EAGVAQSPRYKIIEKRQSVAFWCNPISGHATLYWYQQILGQGPKLLIQFQNNGVVDDSQLPKDRFSAERLKGVDSTLKIQPAKLEDSAVYLCASSWVGETQYFGPGTRLLVL.

The table lists this clonotype with many counts. The gene calls are TRBV7-8 and TRBJ2-5; D possibly corresponds to TRBD2 (6 bases). V dropped 2 bases and J dropped 1 base, with 8 bases sitting between them. This CDR3 is built from 14 residues. Germline V gene lookup returns CDR1 SGHVS and CDR2 FQNEAQ. The CDR3 region has the DNA TGTGCCAGCAGCTTAATGGGGGGCCAAGAGACCCAGTACTTC. This gives the protein CASSLMGGQETQYF. Full variable domain (outside the CDR3, taken from reference TRBV7-8 and TRBJ2-5): GAGVSQSPRYKVAKRGQDVALRCDPISGHVSLFWYQQALGQGPEFLTYFQNEAQLDKSGLPSDRFFAERPEGSVSTLKIQRTQQEDSAVYLCASSLMGGQETQYFGPGTRLLVL.

V gene TRBV7-9 combines with J gene TRBJ2-7, with 9 bases that match TRBD2. The CDR3 length is 15 residues. Germline V gives CDR1 SEHNR, CDR2 FQNEAQ (reference sequence). Germline trimming cut 8 bases from V and 5 bases from J; bases unmatched to any gene: 13. The CDR3 region is CASSSLLAGGDEQYF. The CDR3 nucleotides read TGTGCCAGCTCAAGCCTCCTCGCGGGGGGGGACGAGCAGTACTTC.

In this sample, this clonotype turned up many times. The J gene is TRBJ2-2, the V gene TRBV7-6; no definite D call. The CDR3 runs 17 residues. The V gene's germline CDR1 is SGHVS and CDR2 FNYEAQ. The ends were cut back, 5 bases at V and 0 bases at J, with 16 bases in the middle. The CDR3: CASSQTSPNANTGELFF. DNA for the CDR3: TGTGCCAGCAGCCAAACGAGTCCTAACGCGAACACCGGGGAGCTGTTTTTT.

The rearrangement uses TRBV2 and TRBJ2-1; D remains unclear. Trimming took 1 base from V and 4 from J, leaving 11 bases between them. The germline V gene encodes CDR1 SNHLY and CDR2 FYNNEI. The CDR3 runs to 15 residues. CDR3 sequence reads: CASSEGAVGYNEQFF. The CDR3 DNA reads as TGTGCCAGCAGTGAAGGGGCCGTAGGTTACAATGAGCAGTTCTTC.

V usage is TRBV12-3 or TRBV12-4 and J usage is TRBJ2-6; D perhaps matches TRBD2 (5 bases). Deletions cut 2 bases from V and 1 base from J, with 15 bases between. The CDR3 runs to 18 residues. The CDR3, as DNA: TGTGCCAGCAGTTTATCAGTAGCGCTAGAATCTGGGGCCAACGTCCTGACTTTC. Translating gives CASSLSVALESGANVLTF.